The source of this TCR beta chain is a study of PD-1 blockade in mismatch repair-deficient tumors (dated 2017 in TCRdb). In terms of the full investigation: Between September 2013 and 2016, the trial enrolled around 86 consecutive patients with more than 10 mismatch repair-deficient cancer types, every one of whom had been previously treated and was progressing. Deep sequencing of TCR CDR3 regions was used to track tumor-associated T cell clones in peripheral blood of patients responding to PD-1 blockade. General study outcomes and caveats: After pembrolizumab, tumor-resident clones, which were often undetectable in blood before treatment, expanded rapidly and then contracted, generally ahead of radiologic responses.

Concerning this clone itself: Its antigen is not yet known. The record has no base qualities; no much larger clone is one base away.

V loses 4 bases at its end and J loses 3 bases; junction bases beyond the gene matches: 3. The cysteine opens and the phenylalanine closes a CDR3 of 14 amino acids. Just CDR3 DNA is preserved here, 42 bases in frame from base 1. CDR1 is given as SGHRS and CDR2 as YFSETQ, both from the germline V gene. Libraries were constructed by the immunoSEQ multiplex PCR assay. The clones in this table, taken by TCRdb from immuneACCESS, are in-frame only. Not every clone is retained; where verified, under half of the shortfall comes from an unresolved V gene, and the cause of the rest is unknown. This sample is represented by approximately 40,000 clones; around 75% of them were singletons. Together, the top ten hold about 20% of the sample. Mismatch repair deficiency in every enrolled patient was established by polymerase chain reaction or immunohistochemistry. TCR sequencing was performed for a few patients who responded to pembrolizumab therapy. The phase II trial prospectively evaluated PD-1 blockade with pembrolizumab in advanced mismatch repair-deficient cancers, independent of tissue of origin. Peripheral blood T cell samples were serially collected before and at multiple times after PD-1 blockade was started. Blood sampling times were expressed in weeks after the first pembrolizumab dose.

The receptor was derived from an adult with mismatch repair-deficient cancer. Sequencing was performed on peripheral blood, taken 4 weeks after starting pembrolizumab. The rearranged chain carries TRBV5-1 and TRBJ1-1, and TRBD1 aligns with 10 junction nucleotides. The CDR3 loop reads CASSTTGGHTEAFF. The nucleotide sequence reads TGCGCCAGCAGCACGACAGGGGGCCACACTGAAGCTTTCTTT.